These 31 T cell receptor beta chains came from one sample sequenced in a study of beta chain features in type 1 diabetes. The isolated RNA, all of it, was reverse transcribed, so expressed TCRB transcripts were what got sequenced. The protocol was immunoSEQ multiplex PCR, while the TCRdb copy is restricted to in-frame clones and leaves out a portion. The table lists approximately 250,000 clones, about 10% of them singletons. What was sequenced was naive CD4+ T cells from blood. Receptor source: a woman under 30 in good health.

This chain joins TRBV6-5 and TRBJ1-1; a weak D match, TRBD1 (5 bases). The ends were cut back, 6 bases at V and 0 bases at J, with 14 bases in the middle. The length of the CDR3 is 15 residues. The V gene's germline CDR1 is MNHEY and CDR2 SVGAGI. The CDR3 DNA sequence: TGTGCCAGCAGGGTGATTTCGACAGTGAACACTGAAGCTTTCTTT. Translated: CASRVISTVNTEAFF.

This clone was seen a few times. The chain couples TRBV11-2 to TRBJ2-5; no definite D call. The germline V gene encodes CDR1 SGHAT and CDR2 FQNNGV. This CDR3 region has 11 residues. The V gene lost 5 bases and the J gene lost 1 base, with 2 bases spanning the gap. DNA of the CDR3: TGTGCCAGCAGCCTCCAAGAGACCCAGTACTTC. Encoded protein: CASSLQETQYF. Filled out from reference TRBV11-2 and TRBJ2-5, the complete variable domain reads EAGVAQSPRYKIIEKRQSVAFWCNPISGHATLYWYQQILGQGPKLLIQFQNNGVVDDSQLPKDRFSAERLKGVDSTLKIQPAKLEDSAVYLCASSLQETQYFGPGTRLLVL.

The rearrangement links TRBV29-1 to TRBJ2-7; 16 nucleotides line up with TRBD2. CDR1 SQVTM and CDR2 ANQGSEA come from the germline V gene. The CDR3 has 13 amino acids. J was trimmed by 7 bases and V by 4 bases; bases with no gene match: 1. The CDR3 nucleotides read TGCAGCGTTGGGGGACTAGCGGGAGGGGAGCAGTACTTC. Translation gives CSVGGLAGGEQYF.

J is TRBJ1-1 and V is TRBV6-5; 7 bases align to TRBD1. Per the germline V gene, CDR1 is MNHEY and CDR2 is SVGAGI. The length of the CDR3 is 14 residues. Trimming at V came to 6 bases and at J to 0 bases, leaving 4 bases not matched to a gene. The DNA for the CDR3 is TGTGCCAGCAGCCCCGGGACAGTGAACACTGAAGCTTTCTTT. Residues: CASSPGTVNTEAFF.

This clone was seen a few times. The gene calls are TRBV6-6 and TRBJ1-2; 9 bases are shared with TRBD1. The CDR3 is 15 residues long. The germline V gene has CDR1 MNHNY and CDR2 SVGAGI (reference sequence). The V segment lost 2 bases and the J segment 8 bases; nucleotides outside the gene matches: 9. The CDR3 sequence: CASSYGRDREYGYTF. DNA for the CDR3: TGTGCCAGCAGTTACGGGAGGGACAGGGAATACGGCTACACCTTC.

This clone turned up a few times. The chain links TRBV9 to TRBJ2-5; D unresolved. The DNA end lines up better with TRBJ2-7; the J call may be wrong. Germline values: CDR1 SGDLS, CDR2 YYNGEE. The CDR3 has 15 amino acids. The CDR3 DNA is TGTGCCAGCAGCGTAAACGTCCTGGGCCCCCGCGAGCAGTACTTC. Residues: CASSVNVLGPREQYF.

This chain uses TRBV5-6 with TRBJ1-2, with TRBD1 matching over 9 bases. CDR3 length: 15 residues. Germline V lookup: CDR1 SGHDT, CDR2 YYEEEE. Trimming at V came to 5 bases and at J to 0 bases, leaving 5 bases not matched to a gene. The CDR3 here is CASRKRQGANYGYTF. The CDR3 DNA reads TGTGCCAGCAGGAAGAGACAGGGGGCTAACTATGGCTACACCTTC.

Only a few counts were recorded for this clone. This rearrangement joins TRBV5-1 to TRBJ1-1, with TRBD1 as a possible D gene (5 bases). V lost 0 bases and J lost 6, with 18 bases in between. CDR3 length equals 16 residues. CDR1 is SGHRS and CDR2 is YFSETQ in the germline V gene. The CDR3 is CASSLAGPRGGAEAFF. The DNA of the CDR3 is TGCGCCAGCAGCTTGGCTGGGCCCCGGGGGGGGGCTGAAGCTTTCTTT. The full variable domain, its missing parts supplied by reference TRBV5-1 and TRBJ1-1, is KAGVTQTPRYLIKTRGQQVTLSCSPISGHRSVSWYQQTPGQGLQFLFEYFSETQRNKGNFPGRFSGRQFSNSRSEMNVSTLELGDSALYLCASSLAGPRGGAEAFFGQGTRLTVV.

The V and J genes are TRBV5-4 and TRBJ2-1, with 7 bases aligning to TRBD2. This CDR3 has 14 amino acids. Unmatched junction bases numbered 12, after V lost 9 bases and J lost 6 bases. Per germline, CDR1 SGHNT and CDR2 YYREEE (reference sequence). CDR3 bases: TGTGCCACCCTAGGAAGACTAGCCGGCAATGAGCAGTTCTTC. Translation: CATLGRLAGNEQFF.

This clone came up a few times. The chain recombines TRBV28 with TRBJ1-1; weak D call: TRBD1 (5 bases). Germline CDR1 is MDHEN and CDR2 is SYDVKM. Trimming shortened V by 7 bases and J by 4 bases, and 10 bases separated the two germline ends. The CDR3 is 12 residues long. This CDR3 reads CASTTALTEAFF. The CDR3 DNA reads as TGTGCCAGCACGACAGCTCTCACTGAAGCTTTCTTT. The full variable domain, rest sourced from reference TRBV28 and TRBJ1-1, is DVKVTQSSRYLVKRTGEKVFLECVQDMDHENMFWYRQDPGLGLRLIYFSYDVKMKEKGDIPEGYSVSREKKERFSLILESASTNQTSMYLCASTTALTEAFFGQGTRLTVV.

The V call is TRBV6-5, the J call TRBJ1-2; possible D gene TRBD1, 5 bases. The germline gives CDR1 MNHEY, CDR2 SVGAGI. Trimming cost V 2 bases and J 2 bases, with 9 bases left between them. The CDR3 contains 14 residues. CDR3 sequence reads: CASSYTAGNYGYTF. The CDR3 DNA sequence: TGTGCCAGCAGTTACACGGCAGGGAACTATGGCTACACCTTC.

This chain links TRBV11-2 with TRBJ2-3; 11 bases align to TRBD2. The germline CDR1 and CDR2 sequences are SGHAT and FQNNGV. J gave up 0 bases and V 2 bases, and 7 bases lay outside the gene matches. This CDR3 is built from 18 residues. CDR3 loop: CASSLRVAGGPSTDTQYF. DNA of the CDR3: TGTGCCAGCAGCTTACGAGTAGCGGGAGGGCCTAGCACAGATACGCAGTATTTT. The variable domain in full, completed from reference TRBV11-2 and TRBJ2-3, reads EAGVAQSPRYKIIEKRQSVAFWCNPISGHATLYWYQQILGQGPKLLIQFQNNGVVDDSQLPKDRFSAERLKGVDSTLKIQPAKLEDSAVYLCASSLRVAGGPSTDTQYFGPGTRLTVL.

In nucleotides, the CDR3 is TGTGCCAGCAGTGATCGTCCAGGCTATGGCTACACCTTC. This translates into CASSDRPGYGYTF. The chain joins TRBV6-1 to TRBJ1-2, with D unresolved. Trimming took off 3 bases at V and 4 bases at J, with 9 bases between the two ends. Looked up from germline, CDR1 is MNHNS and CDR2 is SASEGT. The CDR3 is 13 residues long.

The chain links TRBV30 to TRBJ1-2; 11 nucleotides line up with TRBD1. Trimming at V came to 6 bases and at J to 5 bases, leaving 8 bases not matched to a gene. The CDR3 has 14 residues. The germline V gene has CDR1 GTSNPN and CDR2 SVGIG (reference sequence). The CDR3 region is CACYGQGALYGYTF. CDR3 DNA: TGTGCCTGTTATGGACAGGGGGCGTTGTATGGCTACACCTTC.

The chain joins TRBV30 to TRBJ1-1; D is unclear. The CDR3 is 13 amino acids. Looked up from germline, CDR1 is GTSNPN and CDR2 is SVGIG (reference sequence). Trimming removed 0 bases from V and 7 bases from J, with 12 bases in between. CDR3 in DNA: TGTGCCTGGAGTGTACGGGTTGGTGGTGAAGCTTTCTTT. Protein sequence: CAWSVRVGGEAFF.

J is TRBJ1-2 and V is TRBV5-1, with 9 bases aligning to TRBD1. The CDR3 has 15 amino acids. Germline values: CDR1 SGHRS, CDR2 YFSETQ. The V segment lost 3 bases and the J segment 4 bases; nucleotides outside the gene matches: 7. CDR3 nucleotide sequence: TGCGCCAGCAGCTCGAGACAGGGGGATACCTATGGCTACACCTTC. Encoded protein: CASSSRQGDTYGYTF.

This clone was observed a few times. This chain uses TRBV27 with TRBJ2-3; 7 bases line up with TRBD1. This CDR3 region has 16 residues. Germline CDR1 and CDR2: MNHEY and SMNVEV (reference sequence). Unmatched junction bases numbered 8, after V lost 2 bases and J lost 3 bases. CDR3 bases: TGTGCCAGCAGTTTAAAGACAGGGCGAGGAACAGATACGCAGTATTTT. It specifies CASSLKTGRGTDTQYF.

The table lists this clone with a few counts. DNA of the CDR3: TGCGCCAGCAGCTTGGCCGAGGGATGGAACACTGAAGCTTTCTTT. Its protein is CASSLAEGWNTEAFF. The V gene is TRBV5-1, the J gene TRBJ1-1; D not resolved. This CDR3 region has 15 residues. V was shortened by 0 bases and J by 1 base, with 10 bases between the two germline ends. Per germline, CDR1 SGHRS and CDR2 YFSETQ.

This chain uses TRBV19 with TRBJ2-3; 7 bases align to TRBD1. Trimming removed 5 bases from V and 4 bases from J; junction bases left unmatched: 15. The germline V gene has CDR1 LNHDA and CDR2 SQIVND (reference sequence). This CDR3 region has 17 residues. The CDR3 loop reads CASSFTGTANPSDTQYF. The CDR3 DNA sequence: TGTGCCAGTAGTTTCACCGGGACAGCCAACCCTTCAGATACGCAGTATTTT.

Only a few counts were recorded for this clone. The chain uses TRBV2 and TRBJ2-3; D remains unclear. Germline CDR1 reads SNHLY; CDR2 reads FYNNEI. Trimming shortened V by 2 bases and J by 6 bases, and 9 bases separated the two germline ends. The CDR3 spans 13 residues. Here the CDR3 reads CASSESYSDTQYF. CDR3 DNA sequence: TGTGCCAGCAGTGAATCTTATTCGGATACGCAGTATTTT.

This clone was seen a handful of times. V and J are TRBV30 and TRBJ1-4, with D possibly matching TRBD1 (5 bases). Trimming left V 2 bases short and J 8 bases short, with 9 bases between. Germline V gene data show CDR1 as GTSNPN and CDR2 as SVGIG (reference sequence). CDR3 length equals 12 residues. The CDR3 coding sequence is TGTGCCTGGAGTCCCAAGGGGGAAAAACTGTTTTTT. Translated, it gives CAWSPKGEKLFF.

This rearrangement joins TRBV7-2 to TRBJ1-5, with no clear D. Germline V gene sequence: CDR1 SGHTA, CDR2 FQGNSA. The CDR3 is made up of 14 amino acids. The V gene lost 3 bases and the J gene lost 1 base, with 7 bases spanning the gap. The CDR3 DNA is TGTGCCAGCAGCTTTGACTGGAGCAATCAGCCCCAGCATTTT. Its translation is CASSFDWSNQPQHF.

The chain carries TRBV6-5 and TRBJ1-6; D unclear. V was cut by 7 bases and J by 7 bases, with 8 bases left in between. This CDR3 contains 12 residues. Germline V lookup: CDR1 MNHEY, CDR2 SVGAGI. The CDR3 here is CASTTRNSPLHF. The CDR3 DNA sequence: TGTGCCAGCACGACTAGGAATTCACCCCTCCACTTT.

This clone came up a few times. The V and J genes are TRBV5-4 and TRBJ2-2; D possibly corresponds to TRBD2 (6 bases). The CDR3 contains 13 residues. V was shortened by 1 base and J by 6 bases, with 7 bases between the two germline ends. Germline CDR1 is SGHNT and CDR2 is YYREEE (reference sequence). CDR3 sequence: CASSLREAGELFF. CDR3 DNA sequence: TGTGCCAGCAGCTTGAGGGAGGCCGGGGAGCTGTTTTTT.

This clone appeared a few times. The chain carries TRBV30 and TRBJ2-3; 7 bases agree with TRBD2. The germline CDR1 and CDR2 sequences are GTSNPN and SVGIG (reference sequence). The CDR3 sequence is 15 residues long. The junction had 5 bases not matched to a gene; V was cut back by 2 bases and J by 0 bases. CDR3 DNA sequence: TGTGCCTGGAGTTCTAGCGGATATAGCACAGATACGCAGTATTTT. Amino acids: CAWSSSGYSTDTQYF.

The chain links TRBV19 to TRBJ2-1, with TRBD2 matching over 11 bases. Germline loops: CDR1 LNHDA, CDR2 SQIVND (reference sequence). The CDR3 contains 14 residues. The J segment lost 10 bases and the V segment lost 8 bases, leaving 10 bases of the junction unmatched. CDR3 protein: CASLKLAGVGEQFF. CDR3 DNA: TGTGCCAGTTTGAAACTAGCGGGAGTAGGGGAGCAGTTCTTC.

There are a few counts of this clone. The rearrangement uses TRBV7-9 and TRBJ1-2; D remains unclear. Germline loops: CDR1 SEHNR, CDR2 FQNEAQ (reference sequence). The CDR3 is made up of 15 amino acids. Trimming removed 5 bases at V and 4 bases at J, with 17 bases between. This chain's CDR3 is CASSPPLSGIYGYTF. Written as DNA, the CDR3 is TGTGCCAGCAGCCCGCCTCTCTCGGGGATCTATGGCTACACCTTC.

This chain uses TRBV5-1 with TRBJ1-1; TRBD1 matches 8 bases. V lost 4 bases, J lost 4 bases, and 12 bases stayed unmatched. The germline V gene has CDR1 SGHRS and CDR2 YFSETQ. The CDR3 is 16 residues long. DNA of the CDR3: TGCGCCAGCAGCCCGCTGGTCCCGACAGGGGCCACTGAAGCTTTCTTT. It is translated as CASSPLVPTGATEAFF.

J is TRBJ1-1 and V is TRBV11-3; D gene ambiguous. Trimming cost V 0 bases and J 7 bases, with 12 bases left between them. The CDR3 totals 14 residues. Germline CDR1 is SGHNT and CDR2 is YENEEA. The CDR3 loop is CASSLDGQVHEAFF. CDR3 nucleotide sequence: TGTGCCAGCAGCTTAGATGGCCAGGTCCATGAAGCTTTCTTT. Complete variable domain (other parts from reference TRBV11-3 and TRBJ1-1): EAGVVQSPRYKIIEKKQPVAFWCNPISGHNTLYWYLQNLGQGPELLIRYENEEAVDDSQLPKDRFSAERLKGVDSTLKIQPAELGDSAVYLCASSLDGQVHEAFFGQGTRLTVV.

The chain recombines TRBV29-1 with TRBJ2-5; 10 bases are shared with TRBD1. In germline, CDR1 is SQVTM, CDR2 ANQGSEA. The V gene end was trimmed by 7 bases and the J gene end by 4 bases; junction bases not matched to a gene: 9. This CDR3 is built from 14 residues. CDR3 nucleotides: TGCAGCGGACTCACCGGACAGGGGGGAGAGACCCAGTACTTC. As protein: CSGLTGQGGETQYF.

The chain couples TRBV2 to TRBJ1-1, with D perhaps TRBD1 (6 bases). CDR1 is SNHLY, CDR2 FYNNEI, per germline. Deletions cut 7 bases from V and 4 bases from J, with 16 bases between. CDR3 length: 14 residues. In DNA form, the CDR3 reads TGTGCCAGCATAGGCTTAGGCAGGGGCACTGAAGCTTTCTTT. Translated, it gives CASIGLGRGTEAFF.